The 5 T cell receptor beta chains reported below all come from one sample, sequenced in a study of tissue T cells after allogeneic stem cell transplantation. Clones were read by immunoSEQ multiplex PCR, and TCRdb kept only the in-frame ones, dropping some. Among roughly 45,000 clones listed, roughly 73% were seen once. Sequencing was done on a sample of sorted cells pooled from one or two spleens. These receptors all come from a pool of C57BL/6 mice in good health.

This clone has a handful of counts. Germline and genes: mouse. The read gets to within 1 residue of the CDR3 end, and the germline J gene fills in the rest. J is TRBJ2-7 and V is TRBV2, with 7 bases identical to TRBD1. CDR1 is LGHNA and CDR2 is YSYQKL in the germline V gene. J was trimmed by 3 bases and V by 2 bases; bases with no gene match: 4. The length of the CDR3 is 14 residues. CDR3 bases read: TGTGCCAGCAGCCAACCCGGGACAGACTATGAACAGTAC. Encoded protein: CASSQPGTDYEQY. The CDR3, in full, reads CASSQPGTDYEQYF.

With respect to this clone: Gene names refer to mouse genes. CDR3 sequence: CGATTGGDTGQLYF. The CDR3 bases that were read are TGTGGTGCTACTACAGGGGGCGACACCGGGCAGCTCTAC. The J gene is TRBJ2-2, the V gene TRBV20; 9 nucleotides align to TRBD1. Read data end 1 residue before the CDR3 end; the end is taken from the germline J gene. CDR3 size: 14 residues. The J segment lost 3 bases and the V segment lost 4 bases, leaving 3 bases of the junction unmatched. Germline lookup yields CDR1 GFQATS and CDR2 STVNSAI. The whole variable domain, remainder taken from reference TRBV20 and TRBJ2-2, is GALVYQYPRRTICKSGTSMRMECQAVGFQATSVAWYRQSPQKTFELIALSTVNSAIKYEQNFTQEKFPISHPNLSFSSMTVLNAYLEDRGLYLCGATTGGDTGQLYFGEGSKLTVL.

Regarding this clone: Gene names denote mouse genes. The read finishes 1 residue shy of the CDR3 end, and the germline J gene is used to complete it. The V and J genes are TRBV19 and TRBJ2-3; possibly TRBD2 for D (7 bases). The length of the CDR3 is 16 residues. V lost 0 bases to trimming and J lost 0 bases, with 11 bases between them. CDR1 and CDR2 (germline): FNHDT, SITEND (reference sequence). The DNA read from the CDR3 is TGTGCCAGCAGTATAGCTGGGGGCTATAGTGCAGAAACGCTGTAT. It encodes CASSIAGGYSAETLY. The CDR3 in full is CASSIAGGYSAETLYF.

Concerning this clone itself: Gene and germline names: mouse. From the germline J gene comes the end of the CDR3, since the read stops 1 residue before it. The chain has TRBV13-1 and TRBJ1-2; a possible D gene is TRBD1 (6 bases). The CDR3 is made up of 15 amino acids. The V gene lost 0 bases and the J gene lost 0 bases, with 9 bases spanning the gap. Germline CDR1 reads NSHNY; CDR2 reads SYGAGN. CDR3 DNA, as far as it was read: TGTGCCAGCAGTGATGCAGGGGCTGCAAACTCCGACTACACC. It translates to CASSDAGAANSDYT. The CDR3 in its entirety is CASSDAGAANSDYTF.

In the case of this clone: Gene names refer to mouse genes. The read gets to within 1 residue of the CDR3 end, and the germline J gene fills in the rest. The V call is TRBV5, the J call TRBJ2-2, with 14 bases matching TRBD2. The ends lost 4 bases at V and 7 bases at J; junction bases unmatched: 5. The CDR3 loop spans 16 amino acids. Per germline, CDR1 LGHNA and CDR2 YNLKQL (reference sequence). The CDR3 sequence: CASSPGTGGAGGQLYF. The covered CDR3 bases are TGTGCCAGCAGCCCCGGGACTGGGGGGGCAGGCGGGCAGCTCTAC.